This T cell receptor (beta chain) was captured in a study of blood T cell repertoires in COVID-19. Whole-study context: Material from acute and convalescent COVID-19 was sourced from the United States, Italy and Spain. From T cells, B-cell-depleted T cells, or PBMCs came the material, which was cDNA or gDNA.

Sequencing was performed with immunoSEQ multiplex PCR; in TCRdb, only in-frame clones are kept and a portion is missing. Here the sample spans more than 90,000 clones, about three quarters being singletons. Germline CDR1 reads LNHNV; CDR2 reads YYDKDF (reference sequence). With V trimmed by 2 bases and J by 1 base, 4 bases remained unmatched. The CDR3 is 15 amino acids. The sequenced sample consisted of peripheral blood. The clonotype comes from a man between 70 and 80 years old with acute or convalescent COVID-19. The chain employs TRBV15 and TRBJ1-1, with 7 bases aligning to TRBD1. CDR3 sequence (DNA): TGTGCCACCAGCAGAACCGGGACAGCGAACACTGAAGCTTTCTTT. Protein: CATSRTGTANTEAFF.